This TCR beta chain was recorded in a study of lymphopenia after photon versus proton radiotherapy. Assay: immunoSEQ multiplex PCR; the TCRdb copy retains only in-frame clones and omits some. The table includes 65,000 or so clones, roughly nine tenths detected once. As regards this clone: Its specificity is unknown.

General study findings and limits: Relative stability marked proton patients; photon patients lost diversity and naive cells. After the lymphocyte nadir, photon-treated repertoires showed oligoclonal expansion, especially of CD8+ Temra cells.

The receptor was derived from a man older than 75 with esophageal cancer. Sequenced here: peripheral blood, sampled from a patient treated with proton-based radiotherapy.

DNA for the CDR3: TGTGCCAGCAGCCCCAGGGACGAGCAGTACTTC. Protein product: CASSPRDEQYF. The gene calls are TRBV7-9 and TRBJ2-7; D is perhaps TRBD1 (5 bases). Germline CDR1 reads SEHNR; CDR2 reads FQNEAQ (reference sequence). Deletions cut 5 bases from V and 5 bases from J, with 7 bases between. The CDR3 consists of 11 residues.